This T cell receptor (beta chain) was obtained from a study of T-cell reconstitution after alpha-beta-depleted transplantation in children. CDR1 LNHNV and CDR2 YYDKDF come from the germline V gene (reference sequence). The junction had 7 bases not matched to a gene; V was cut back by 0 bases and J by 4 bases. This CDR3 contains 17 residues. Molecular barcoding with unique molecular identifiers was used for the TCRbeta library. MiXCR, applied by TCRdb to the PCR reads, yields one record per CDR3 protein. The sample has 500,000 to 600,000 distinct CDR3 sequences; approximately 30% are singletons. Sequencing was performed on PBMCs from the stem cell graft donor, taken from the stem cell graft. The rearrangement joins TRBV15 to TRBJ2-1, with 9 bases that match TRBD2. The sequence derives from a human donor who donated a stem cell graft to a child with aplastic anemia. CDR3 protein: CATSRDRGGRVYNEQFF. The CDR3 nucleotides read TGTGCCACCAGCAGAGATCGGGGCGGGAGGGTATACAATGAGCAGTTCTTC. Together with reference TRBV15 and TRBJ2-1, the CDR3 gives the full variable domain: DAMVIQNPRYQVTQFGKPVTLSCSQTLNHNVMYWYQQKSSQAPKLLFHYYDKDFNNEADTPDNFQSRRPNTSFCFLDIRSPGLGDTAMYLCATSRDRGGRVYNEQFFGPGTRLTVL.